These T cell receptor beta chains were read from a single sample in a study of T cell responses to AZD1222 COVID-19 vaccine. Measured with immunoSEQ multiplex PCR; TCRdb has only the in-frame clones, and not every one. The sample has over 110,000 clones, roughly 90% seen once. Sample: peripheral blood, taken on day 0 of AZD1222 vaccination. The source of these receptors is an adult in good health. The CDR3 runs from the conserved cysteine through the conserved F or W. A D gene is named only where the DNA matches it firmly. Clone size is not always given. Where it is, it says once, few, many or a class for expanded clones.

TRBV7-2	TRBJ2-1	TRBD2	-	CASSLEEGLAGGYNEQFF	TGTGCCAGCAGCTTAGAAGAGGGACTAGCGGGAGGGTACAATGAGCAGTTCTTC
TRBV5-1	TRBJ1-5	-	-	CASSSGDSNQPQHF	TGCGCCAGCAGCTCCGGCGATAGCAATCAGCCCCAGCATTTT
TRBV19	TRBJ1-5	-	-	CASRTGSSNQPQHF	TGTGCCAGTAGAACCGGGTCGAGCAATCAGCCCCAGCATTTT
TRBV10-1	TRBJ2-1	TRBD2	-	CASSRVAGGGEQFF	TGCGCCAGCAGTAGAGTAGCGGGAGGCGGTGAGCAGTTCTTC
TRBV12-5	TRBJ2-5	-	once	CASGILFGDQETQYF	TGTGCTAGTGGTATTCTATTCGGGGACCAAGAGACCCAGTACTTC
TRBV14	TRBJ1-6	TRBD1	-	CASSHGRDRRYNSPLHF	TGTGCCAGCAGCCACGGCCGGGACAGGAGGTATAATTCACCCCTCCACTTT
TRBV29-1	TRBJ1-4	-	-	CSVLPTSGEKLFF	TGCAGCGTTTTGCCCACATCGGGTGAAAAACTGTTTTTT
TRBV27	TRBJ1-5	-	-	CASSSSLYSNQPQHF	TGTGCCAGCAGTTCGAGCCTCTATAGCAATCAGCCCCAGCATTTT
TRBV7-9	TRBJ2-1	-	once	CASTLGGPSSYNEQFF	TGTGCCAGCACCCTAGGGGGGCCCAGCTCCTACAATGAGCAGTTCTTC
TRBV6-5	TRBJ2-5	TRBD1	-	CASSWTGERETQYF	TGTGCCAGCAGTTGGACAGGGGAGCGGGAGACCCAGTACTTC
TRBV7-6	TRBJ2-1	-	-	CASSLAITSNEQFF	TGTGCCAGCAGCTTAGCGATCACTTCAAATGAGCAGTTCTTC
TRBV20-1	TRBJ2-5	-	-	CSAQRQETQYF	TGCAGTGCGCAGAGGCAAGAGACCCAGTACTTC
TRBV28	TRBJ1-3	-	-	CASSFREYGNTIYF	TGTGCCAGCAGTTTCAGGGAATATGGAAACACCATATATTTT
TRBV30	TRBJ2-6	-	-	CAWFPVSGANVLTF	TGTGCCTGGTTTCCAGTGTCTGGGGCCAACGTCCTGACTTTC
TRBV24-1	TRBJ2-5	-	-	CATGGPDDAWQETQYF	TGTGCCACCGGGGGACCCGACGACGCATGGCAAGAGACCCAGTACTTC
TRBV6-2/TRBV6-3	TRBJ1-3	-	-	CASSYTPGDSGNTIYF	TGTGCCAGCAGTTACACGCCGGGTGACTCTGGAAACACCATATATTTT
TRBV5-6	TRBJ1-6	-	-	CASRTNNSPLHF	TGTGCCAGCAGAACGAATAATTCACCCCTCCACTTT
TRBV29-1	TRBJ2-7	TRBD1	-	CSVEGQGAGAYEQYF	TGCAGCGTTGAGGGACAGGGGGCTGGGGCCTACGAGCAGTACTTC
TRBV21-1	TRBJ2-3	-	-	CASTKERGARGTDTQYF	TGTGCCAGCACCAAGGAGCGGGGGGCCCGGGGCACAGATACGCAGTATTTT
TRBV9	TRBJ1-4	-	once	CASSATGTTNEKLFF	TGTGCCAGCAGCGCCACAGGGACAACTAATGAAAAACTGTTTTTT
TRBV30	TRBJ2-2	TRBD1	-	CAWSPFYRGTGELFF	TGTGCCTGGAGTCCATTTTACAGGGGGACCGGGGAGCTGTTTTTT
TRBV18	TRBJ2-7	-	-	CASSPRNGTYEQYF	TGTGCCAGCTCACCCCGTAACGGTACCTACGAGCAGTACTTC
TRBV5-1	TRBJ1-2	TRBD1	-	CASSLGTGDAYGYTF	TGCGCCAGCAGCTTGGGGACAGGGGACGCCTATGGCTACACCTTC
TRBV7-8	TRBJ1-5	-	-	CASSSFRSGGSSNQPQHF	TGTGCCAGCAGCTCATTTCGGAGCGGGGGATCGAGCAATCAGCCCCAGCATTTT
TRBV1	TRBJ1-4	-	-	CTSSRHPGGRLNEKLFF	TGCACCAGCAGCCGCCACCCAGGCGGGCGACTTAATGAAAAACTGTTTTTT
TRBV28	TRBJ2-6	TRBD1	once	CASRTYGTGISGANVLTF	TGTGCCAGCAGGACATACGGGACAGGCATCTCTGGGGCCAACGTCCTGACTTTC
TRBV5-5	TRBJ2-1	TRBD2	-	CASSSLSGIYNEQFF	TGTGCCAGCAGCTCCTTAAGCGGGATCTACAATGAGCAGTTCTTC
TRBV13	TRBJ2-2	-	-	CASTPSGGVGTGELFF	TGTGCCAGCACTCCTTCCGGTGGGGTGGGCACCGGGGAGCTGTTTTTT
TRBV30	TRBJ2-5	-	-	CAWILPPSETQYF	TGTGCCTGGATACTACCGCCTTCAGAGACCCAGTACTTC
TRBV23-1	TRBJ1-5	-	-	CASRIQDGRNQPQHF	TGCGCCAGCAGAATTCAGGACGGAAGAAATCAGCCCCAGCATTTT
TRBV27	TRBJ1-1	TRBD1	once	CASTSGQVNTEAFF	TGTGCCAGCACCTCGGGACAGGTGAACACTGAAGCTTTCTTT
TRBV19	TRBJ2-6	-	-	CASSILRGSGANVLTF	TGTGCCAGTAGTATCCTTCGAGGATCTGGGGCCAACGTCCTGACTTTC
TRBV25-1	TRBJ1-3	-	-	CASSPGASRNTIYF	TGTGCCAGCAGCCCGGGGGCGTCGAGAAACACCATATATTTT
TRBV13	TRBJ1-3	-	-	CASSPWGGGNTIYF	TGTGCCAGCAGCCCCTGGGGAGGGGGAAACACCATATATTTT
TRBV28	TRBJ2-7	TRBD2	medium-sized	CASSLGLAGSLPKTYEQYF	TGTGCCAGCAGTCTCGGACTAGCGGGATCCTTACCCAAGACCTACGAGCAGTACTTC
TRBV19	TRBJ2-2	-	-	CASTREKFTGELFF	TGTGCCAGTACGAGAGAGAAATTCACCGGGGAGCTGTTTTTT
TRBV3-1/TRBV3-2	TRBJ1-1	TRBD1	-	CASSQEMGQGYTEAFF	TGTGCCAGCAGCCAAGAAATGGGACAGGGGTACACTGAAGCTTTCTTT
TRBV3-1/TRBV3-2	TRBJ1-3	-	-	CASSRSLPSGNTIYF	TGTGCCAGCAGCCGGTCCCTACCCTCTGGAAACACCATATATTTT
TRBV6-6	TRBJ1-1	-	-	CASRGDTHVTEAFF	TGTGCCAGCAGGGGGGACACCCACGTCACTGAAGCTTTCTTT
TRBV19	TRBJ2-1	TRBD2	-	CASSIVRGDAGYNEQFF	TGTGCCAGTAGTATAGTGCGGGGGGACGCGGGCTACAATGAGCAGTTCTTC
TRBV6-5	TRBJ1-5	TRBD1	-	CASRVQGGLQPQHF	TGTGCCAGCAGGGTACAGGGGGGTCTTCAGCCCCAGCATTTT
TRBV7-6	TRBJ2-3	-	-	CASSFGASPLVADTQYF	TGTGCCAGCAGCTTCGGCGCTAGCCCCTTGGTCGCAGATACGCAGTATTTT
TRBV4-2	TRBJ2-3	TRBD2	-	CASSQEVLAGGRTSTDTQYF	TGTGCCAGCAGCCAAGAAGTTTTGGCGGGAGGGCGTACTAGCACAGATACGCAGTATTTT
TRBV7-9	TRBJ1-1	-	once	CASSLLGGNTEAFF	TGTGCCAGCAGCTTATTGGGCGGGAACACTGAAGCTTTCTTT
TRBV9	TRBJ2-2	TRBD1	-	CASRGQVNGELFF	TGTGCCAGCAGGGGACAGGTTAACGGGGAGCTGTTTTTT
TRBV6-4	TRBJ1-2	-	many	CASSDSTEGAEGYTF	TGTGCCAGCAGTGACTCGACTGAGGGTGCGGAAGGCTACACCTTC
TRBV25-1	TRBJ2-7	-	-	CASSDPSRGLYEQYF	TGTGCCAGCAGTGACCCAAGTCGGGGGCTGTACGAGCAGTACTTC
TRBV14	TRBJ2-3	TRBD2	once	CASSQNPAGEIDF	TGTGCCAGCAGCCAAAATCCAGCGGGGGAGATAGACTTT
TRBV3-1/TRBV3-2	TRBJ2-7	TRBD1	-	CASSQDSGSGGCNEQYF	TGTGCCAGCAGCCAAGATTCTGGGTCAGGGGGTTGTAACGAGCAGTACTTC
TRBV6-2/TRBV6-3	TRBJ2-7	TRBD2	-	CASSYSGGRFHEQYF	TGTGCCAGCAGTTACTCGGGAGGGCGCTTCCACGAGCAGTACTTC
TRBV19	TRBJ2-1	TRBD2	-	CASSIVLAGTYNEQFF	TGTGCCAGTAGTATAGTACTAGCGGGAACGTACAATGAGCAGTTCTTC
TRBV7-2	TRBJ2-3	-	-	CASSLEGAGWAQYF	TGTGCCAGCAGCTTAGAGGGGGCGGGGTGGGCGCAGTATTTT
TRBV6-5	TRBJ1-4	TRBD1	-	CASSRDRAGEKLFF	TGTGCCAGCAGTCGGGACAGGGCGGGGGAAAAACTGTTTTTT